The 12 T cell receptor beta chains reported below all come from one sample, sequenced in a study of Graves' ophthalmopathy and Graves' hyperthyroidism. TCR beta CDR3 amplification used RNA transcripts. HTBI primers served in a first-round RT-PCR, which a second-round multiplex PCR followed. A single record per CDR3 protein comes from TCRdb applying MiXCR to the multiplex PCR reads. Counted here are more than 1,000,000 distinct CDR3 sequences, about 36% occurring once; the ten biggest clones make up around 10%. Sample: peripheral blood or thyroid tissue (not recorded which). These receptors were obtained from an adult man with Graves' hyperthyroidism.

The J gene is TRBJ1-4, the V gene TRBV5-1, with D maybe TRBD1 (6 bases). V was clipped by 4 bases and J by 8 bases, with 18 bases between them. CDR1 SGHRS and CDR2 YFSETQ come from the germline V gene. The CDR3 spans 15 residues. CDR3 DNA sequence: TGCGCCAGCAGCCCGGTCCAGGGGATTCGGGAAAAACTGTTTTTT. Encoded protein: CASSPVQGIREKLFF.

About this clonotype: Lacking the conserved final phenylalanine or tryptophan, this CDR3 likely reflects a read error. Because the CDR3's place on the DNA is in doubt, the DNA is left out and the CDR3 is given as listed by TCRdb. V gene TRBV7-2 combines with J gene TRBJ1-1. The germline V gene encodes CDR1 SGHTA and CDR2 FQGNSA. The CDR3 comprises 8 residues, both ends counted. CDR3 in amino acids: CASSLEVS.

Ten or more counts support this clonotype. The chain uses TRBV6-6 and TRBJ2-7; a possible D gene is TRBD2 (5 bases). Between the trimmed V and J ends, which lost 8 bases and 4 bases, there was a span of 15 bases. Germline V lookup: CDR1 MNHNY, CDR2 SVGAGI (reference sequence). The CDR3 runs 13 residues. Here the CDR3 reads CASRTPSGYEQYF. CDR3 nucleotides: TGTGCCAGCCGAACCCCCAGCGGATACGAGCAGTACTTC.

In its sample, this clonotype was seen many times. The CDR3, as DNA: TGTGCCAGCAGCCCGAAATTAGTGAGCACTGAAGCTTTCTTT. Its translation: CASSPKLVSTEAFF. J is TRBJ1-1 and V is TRBV7-8; no clear D. V lost 5 bases and J lost 4, with 14 bases in between. CDR3 length: 14 amino acids. The germline V gene encodes CDR1 SGHVS and CDR2 FQNEAQ.

CDR3 amino acids: CATSDGLAGQTYEQYF. The CDR3 bases are TGTGCCACCAGTGACGGACTAGCGGGACAGACCTACGAGCAGTACTTC. This chain uses TRBV24-1 with TRBJ2-7, with TRBD2 identical over 12 bases. The CDR3 covers 16 residues. Per germline, CDR1 KGHDR and CDR2 SFDVKD. Trimming took 4 bases from V and 2 from J; bases not matched to a gene: 5.

Ten or more counts support this clonotype. This chain joins TRBV7-9 and TRBJ2-7, with D possibly matching TRBD1 (6 bases). Germline CDR1 and CDR2: SEHNR and FQNEAQ (reference sequence). Trimming took off 5 bases at V and 7 bases at J, with 12 bases between the two ends. This CDR3 is 12 amino acids long. The CDR3 DNA sequence: TGTGCCAGCAGCCGGACAGCCGGGGAGCAGTACTTC. It specifies CASSRTAGEQYF. The full variable domain, with the rest looked up from reference TRBV7-9 and TRBJ2-7, is DTGVSQNPRHKITKRGQNVTFRCDPISEHNRLYWYRQTLGQGPEFLTYFQNEAQLEKSRLLSDRFSAERPKGSFSTLEIQRTEQGDSAMYLCASSRTAGEQYFGPGTRLTVT.

This clonotype was seen many times. The V gene is TRBV7-2, the J gene TRBJ2-7, with D perhaps given as TRBD1 or TRBD2 (5 bases each). Trimming removed 5 bases at V and 1 base at J, with 12 bases between. The V gene's germline CDR1 is SGHTA and CDR2 FQGNSA. The CDR3 runs 14 residues. In DNA form, the CDR3 reads TGTGCCAGCAGCCGGGACCACATTTCCTACGAGCAGTACTTC. The encoded protein is CASSRDHISYEQYF. The variable domain in full, with the rest retrieved from reference TRBV7-2 and TRBJ2-7, is GAGVSQSPSNKVTEKGKDVELRCDPISGHTALYWYRQSLGQGLEFLIYFQGNSAPDKSGLPSDRFSAERTGGSVSTLTIQRTQQEDSAVYLCASSRDHISYEQYFGPGTRLTVT.

As regards this clonotype: Germline and junction disagree at one end, which may indicate a read error. The chain carries TRBV7-3 and TRBJ2-2; the match to TRBD1 covers 9 bases. CDR3 length: 14 residues. Germline assignment: CDR1 SGHTA and CDR2 FQGTGA. For the CDR3, the DNA is TGTGCCAGCAGCCCGGGACAGGGCGGCGGGGAGCTGCTTTTT. This codes for CASSPGQGGGELLF.

The rearrangement links TRBV10-2 to TRBJ1-2, with TRBD1 matching 7 bases. V was pared by 2 bases and J by 1 base, with 4 bases of the junction left unmatched. The CDR3 is made up of 15 amino acids. Germline V gene lookup returns CDR1 WSHSY and CDR2 SAAADI. CDR3 residues: CASSERPGGNYGYTF. CDR3 bases: TGCGCCAGCAGTGAGCGGCCAGGGGGTAACTATGGCTACACCTTC.

The V call is TRBV24-1, the J call TRBJ2-5, with TRBD2 as a possible D gene (6 bases). V was shortened by 4 bases and J by 4 bases, with 15 bases between the two germline ends. The CDR3 spans 15 residues. CDR1 and CDR2 (germline): KGHDR, SFDVKD. The CDR3 sequence: CATSDTGGGRETQYF. The CDR3 DNA sequence: TGTGCCACCAGTGACACCGGTGGGGGGAGAGAGACCCAGTACTTC.

As to this clonotype: It is unclear where the CDR3 begins or ends on the DNA, so no DNA is shown, and the CDR3 is as TCRdb lists it. The rearrangement links TRBV12-3 or TRBV12-4 to TRBJ2-7; the table calls TRBD1, which could not be checked here. A total of 19 residues make up the CDR3, ends included. The CDR3 reads CASSFYICSGRDLGYEQYF.

This clonotype was counted many times. The rearrangement uses TRBV13 and TRBJ2-7; D is possibly TRBD1 (5 bases). The germline V gene encodes CDR1 PRHDT and CDR2 FYEKMQ (reference sequence). The CDR3 has 14 residues. Deletions cut 0 bases from V and 5 bases from J, with 11 bases between. For the CDR3, the DNA is TGTGCCAGCAGCTTAGGTGCAGGGTTCGACGAGCAGTACTTC. Its protein product is CASSLGAGFDEQYF. Supplemented by reference TRBV13 and TRBJ2-7, the full variable domain reads AAGVIQSPRHLIKEKRETATLKCYPIPRHDTVYWYQQGPGQDPQFLISFYEKMQSDKGSIPDRFSAQQFSDYHSELNMSSLELGDSALYFCASSLGAGFDEQYFGPGTRLTVT.